This T cell receptor beta chain emerged from a study of blood T cell repertoires in COVID-19. Study details: Samples came from the United States, Italy and Spain, spanning acute and convalescent COVID-19. PBMCs, B-cell-depleted T cells, or T cells provided the cDNA or gDNA that made up the material.

Study processing details: How many nucleated cells were present was estimated from reference gene primer amplification. Profiling relied on immunoSEQ multiplex PCR, and the TCRdb table lists in-frame clones only, not all of them. V, J and clone size derive from that table, while D and trimming were established from the DNA sequence. Found here are 280,000 or so clones, approximately 89% of them singletons; the top ten hold more than 6.5%. Sequencing was done on a sample of peripheral blood. This receptor was obtained from a woman aged 30 to 39 who had recovered from COVID-19.

CDR3 loop: CASRPLLTDYGYTF. The CDR3, as DNA: TGTGCCAGCAGGCCCCTATTGACAGATTATGGCTACACCTTC. The chain employs TRBV7-8 and TRBJ1-2; TRBD1 is a possible D gene (5 bases). Germline V lookup: CDR1 SGHVS, CDR2 FQNEAQ. V lost 6 bases, J lost 5 bases, and 16 bases lay in between. This CDR3 contains 14 residues.